The 3 T cell receptor beta chains below come from one sample, sequenced in a study of blood T cell repertoires in COVID-19. Assay: immunoSEQ multiplex PCR; the TCRdb copy retains only in-frame clones and omits some. Here the sample spans roughly 260,000 clones, 88% being singletons. Sequencing was done on a sample of peripheral blood. These receptor sequences come from a man in his sixties who had recovered from COVID-19.

This clone was recorded once. The chain employs TRBV12-3 or TRBV12-4 and TRBJ1-6; weak D call: TRBD1 (6 bases). The CDR3 consists of 13 residues. V dropped 4 bases and J dropped 8 bases, with 9 bases sitting between them. The CDR3 loop reads CASSSRGYSPLHF. In DNA form, the CDR3 reads TGTGCCAGCAGTTCCAGGGGTTATTCACCCCTCCACTTT.

The V and J genes are TRBV27 and TRBJ1-6; D gene unclear. The V end lost 6 bases, the J end lost 8 bases, and 11 bases lay between the germline ends. The germline gives CDR1 MNHEY, CDR2 SMNVEV (reference sequence). The CDR3 spans 13 residues. For the CDR3, the DNA is TGTGCCAGCAGCCACAGACCCGATTCACCCCTCCACTTT. It is translated as CASSHRPDSPLHF.

This chain connects TRBV7-2 to TRBJ2-1; no definite D call. The CDR3 spans 15 residues. V dropped 5 bases and J dropped 1 base, with 12 bases sitting between them. From germline, CDR1 is SGHTA and CDR2 FQGNSA. Written as DNA, the CDR3 is TGTGCCAGCAGCCGTGCCCAGCGATCCTACAATGAGCAGTTCTTC. Translating it yields CASSRAQRSYNEQFF.